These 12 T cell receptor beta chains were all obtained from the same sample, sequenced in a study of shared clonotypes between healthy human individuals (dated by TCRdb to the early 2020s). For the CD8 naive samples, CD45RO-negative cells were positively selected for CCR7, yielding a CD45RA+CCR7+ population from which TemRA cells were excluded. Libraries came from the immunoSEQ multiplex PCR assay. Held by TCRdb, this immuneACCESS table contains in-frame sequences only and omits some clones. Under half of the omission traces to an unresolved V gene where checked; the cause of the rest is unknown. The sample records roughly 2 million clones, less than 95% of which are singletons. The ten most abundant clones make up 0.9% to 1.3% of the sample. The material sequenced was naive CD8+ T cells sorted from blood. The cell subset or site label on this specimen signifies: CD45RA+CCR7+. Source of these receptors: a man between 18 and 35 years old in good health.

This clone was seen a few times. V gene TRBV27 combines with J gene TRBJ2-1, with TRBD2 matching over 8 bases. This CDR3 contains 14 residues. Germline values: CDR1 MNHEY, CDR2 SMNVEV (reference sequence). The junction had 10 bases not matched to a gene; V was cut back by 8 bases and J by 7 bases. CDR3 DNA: TGTGCCAGCGGGATAGCGGGGAGGGTTAATGAGCAGTTCTTC. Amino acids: CASGIAGRVNEQFF.

CDR3 nucleotide sequence: TGTGCCAGCAGCCAAACAGGGTTCTACGAGCAGTACTTC. Amino acids: CASSQTGFYEQYF. The chain joins TRBV5-6 to TRBJ2-7; D might be TRBD1 (6 bases). Germline CDR1 is SGHDT and CDR2 is YYEEEE. V lost 4 bases and J lost 3, with 11 bases in between. The length of the CDR3 is 13 residues.

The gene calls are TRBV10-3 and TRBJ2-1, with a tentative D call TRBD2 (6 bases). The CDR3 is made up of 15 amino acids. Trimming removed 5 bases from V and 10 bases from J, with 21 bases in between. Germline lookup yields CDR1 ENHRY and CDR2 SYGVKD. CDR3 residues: CAISPSEKAFGEQFF. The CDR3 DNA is TGTGCCATCAGTCCTAGCGAGAAAGCGTTCGGGGAGCAGTTCTTC.

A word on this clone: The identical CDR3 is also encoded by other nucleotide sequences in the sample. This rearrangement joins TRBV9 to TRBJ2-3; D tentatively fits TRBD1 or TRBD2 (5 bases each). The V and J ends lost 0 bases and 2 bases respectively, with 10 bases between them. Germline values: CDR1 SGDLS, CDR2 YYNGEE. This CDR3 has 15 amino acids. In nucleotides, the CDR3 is TGTGCCAGCAGCGTAGCGGGGCTGCTCACAGATACGCAGTATTTT. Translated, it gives CASSVAGLLTDTQYF.

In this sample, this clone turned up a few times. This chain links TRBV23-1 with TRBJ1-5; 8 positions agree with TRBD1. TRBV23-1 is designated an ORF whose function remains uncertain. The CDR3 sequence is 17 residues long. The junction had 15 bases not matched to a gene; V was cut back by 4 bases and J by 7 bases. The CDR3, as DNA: TGCGCCAGCAGTCTTACACCGGAGGACAGGGACCGGCAGCCCCAGCATTTT. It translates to CASSLTPEDRDRQPQHF.

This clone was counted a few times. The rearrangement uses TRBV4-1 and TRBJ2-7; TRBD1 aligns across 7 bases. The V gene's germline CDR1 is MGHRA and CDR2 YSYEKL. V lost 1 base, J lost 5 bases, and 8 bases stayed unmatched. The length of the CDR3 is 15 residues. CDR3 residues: CASSQGTQGMDEQYF. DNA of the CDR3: TGCGCCAGCAGCCAAGGGACACAGGGGATGGACGAGCAGTACTTC.

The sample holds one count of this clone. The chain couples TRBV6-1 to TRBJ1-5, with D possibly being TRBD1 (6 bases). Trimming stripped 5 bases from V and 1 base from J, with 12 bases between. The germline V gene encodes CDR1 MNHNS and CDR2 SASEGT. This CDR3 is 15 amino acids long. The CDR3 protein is CASSPTRGSNQPQHF. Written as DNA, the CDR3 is TGTGCCAGCAGTCCAACCAGGGGCAGCAATCAGCCCCAGCATTTT.

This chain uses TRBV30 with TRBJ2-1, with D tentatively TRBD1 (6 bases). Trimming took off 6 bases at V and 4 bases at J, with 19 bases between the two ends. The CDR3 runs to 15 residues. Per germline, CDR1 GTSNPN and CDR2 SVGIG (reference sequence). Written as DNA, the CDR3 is TGTGCCTGCCCGAAAGGGGGAATCGGGTACAATGAGCAGTTCTTC. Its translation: CACPKGGIGYNEQFF. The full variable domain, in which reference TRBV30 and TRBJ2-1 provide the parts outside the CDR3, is SQTIHQWPATLVQPVGSPLSLECTVEGTSNPNLYWYRQAAGRGLQLLFYSVGIGQISSEVPQNLSASRPQDRQFILSSKKLLLSDSGFYLCACPKGGIGYNEQFFGPGTRLTVL.

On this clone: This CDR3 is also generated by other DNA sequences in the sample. CDR3 sequence reads: CASSSDRGYEQYF. As DNA, the CDR3 is TGTGCCAGCAGCAGCGACAGGGGCTACGAGCAGTACTTC. This chain links TRBV5-6 with TRBJ2-7; 8 bases align to TRBD1. Unmatched junction bases numbered 3, after V lost 4 bases and J lost 3 bases. Looked up from germline, CDR1 is SGHDT and CDR2 is YYEEEE. CDR3 size: 13 residues.

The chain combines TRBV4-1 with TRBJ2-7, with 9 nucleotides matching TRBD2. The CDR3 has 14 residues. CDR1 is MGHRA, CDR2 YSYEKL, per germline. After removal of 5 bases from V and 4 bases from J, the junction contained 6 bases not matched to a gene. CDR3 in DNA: TGCGCCAGCAGCACAGCGGGAGGCTTTTACGAGCAGTACTTC. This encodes CASSTAGGFYEQYF.

The CDR3 sequence is CASSQGAGVVYNEQFF. DNA of the CDR3: TGCGCCAGCAGCCAAGGCGCGGGAGTGGTCTACAATGAGCAGTTCTTC. This sequence joins TRBV4-1 and TRBJ2-1; TRBD2 aligns across 7 bases. CDR1 is MGHRA and CDR2 is YSYEKL in the germline V gene. The CDR3 consists of 16 residues. Unmatched junction bases numbered 6, after V lost 1 base and J lost 3 bases.

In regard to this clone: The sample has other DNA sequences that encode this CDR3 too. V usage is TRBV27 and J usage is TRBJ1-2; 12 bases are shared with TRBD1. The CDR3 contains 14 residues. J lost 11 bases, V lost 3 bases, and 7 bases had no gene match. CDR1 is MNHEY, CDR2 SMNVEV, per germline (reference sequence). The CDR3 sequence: CASSLAGTGGGYTF. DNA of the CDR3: TGTGCCAGCAGTTTGGCCGGGACAGGGGGCGGTTACACCTTC.